What follows are 25 T cell receptor beta chains derived from one specimen sequenced in a study of Ad26.COV2.S vaccination and SARS-CoV-2 variants. Method: immunoSEQ multiplex PCR; TCRdb's copy keeps in-frame clones and lacks some. The sample has over 110,000 clones, just over 85% seen once; the top ten hold around 5%. The starting material was peripheral blood, obtained after recovery from COVID-19. These receptors were collected from a human donor who had recovered from COVID-19.

The genes are TRBV4-1 and TRBJ2-3; TRBD1 matches 11 bases. The CDR3 totals 16 residues. The trim removed 4 bases at V and 1 base at J, leaving 4 bases unmatched. CDR1 and CDR2 (germline): MGHRA, YSYEKL. The CDR3 bases are TGCGCCAGCAGCCCTGGACAGGGGGCCCGCACAGATACGCAGTATTTT. It encodes CASSPGQGARTDTQYF.

The chain recombines TRBV6-5 with TRBJ1-6, with a weak D call TRBD1 (5 bases). The V end lost 6 bases, the J end lost 0 bases, and 9 bases lay between the germline ends. Germline CDR1 reads MNHEY; CDR2 reads SVGAGI. The CDR3 loop spans 15 amino acids. The CDR3 DNA follows: TGTGCCAGCAGCGGGGGGAGCTCCTATAATTCACCCCTCCACTTT. Its protein is CASSGGSSYNSPLHF.

The CDR3 DNA sequence: TGTGCCTGGAAGGAGGTTACCGGGGAGCTGTTTTTT. Its protein is CAWKEVTGELFF. The chain carries TRBV30 and TRBJ2-2; a possible D gene is TRBD2 (5 bases). The V end lost 4 bases, the J end lost 5 bases, and 8 bases lay between the germline ends. CDR1 is GTSNPN and CDR2 is SVGIG in the germline V gene (reference sequence). This CDR3 has 12 residues.

The rearrangement joins TRBV25-1 to TRBJ1-6; possible D gene TRBD1, 6 bases. Germline V gene sequence: CDR1 MGHDK, CDR2 SYGVNS. This CDR3 is built from 15 residues. The V and J ends lost 3 bases and 7 bases respectively, with 13 bases between them. The CDR3, as DNA: TGTGCCAGCAGTGAGAGTCAGGGGCCGAATTCACCCCTCCACTTT. Protein: CASSESQGPNSPLHF.

This clone was recorded a few times. The V gene is TRBV7-9, the J gene TRBJ1-3; D gene ambiguous. The germline CDR1 and CDR2 sequences are SEHNR and FQNEAQ (reference sequence). Trimming shortened V by 7 bases and J by 1 base, and 14 bases separated the two germline ends. The CDR3 loop spans 15 amino acids. In DNA form, the CDR3 reads TGTGCCAGCACCGTTAGCGGGTATTCTGGAAACACCATATATTTT. Amino acids: CASTVSGYSGNTIYF.

This sequence joins TRBV11-2 and TRBJ2-1; 11 bases match TRBD2. Germline V gene data show CDR1 as SGHAT and CDR2 as FQNNGV. This CDR3 has 15 amino acids. With V trimmed by 3 bases and J by 6 bases, 4 bases remained unmatched. CDR3 in DNA: TGTGCCAGCAGCTTTTTAGCGGGGGGGCCCAATGAGCAGTTCTTC. It encodes CASSFLAGGPNEQFF.

The rearrangement joins TRBV28 to TRBJ2-7, with D uncertain. The V and J ends lost 1 base and 2 bases respectively, with 18 bases between them. Germline V CDR1 and CDR2: MDHEN, SYDVKM. The CDR3 has 17 residues. As DNA, the CDR3 is TGTGCCAGCAGTTTATATGGCCCAACCCCCTGGACCTACGAGCAGTACTTC. Encoded protein: CASSLYGPTPWTYEQYF. Looking up the rest from reference TRBV28 and TRBJ2-7 gives the full variable domain: DVKVTQSSRYLVKRTGEKVFLECVQDMDHENMFWYRQDPGLGLRLIYFSYDVKMKEKGDIPEGYSVSREKKERFSLILESASTNQTSMYLCASSLYGPTPWTYEQYFGPGTRLTVT.

The V and J genes are TRBV9 and TRBJ1-1; D may be TRBD1 (6 bases). Germline lookup yields CDR1 SGDLS and CDR2 YYNGEE. V lost 3 bases, J lost 0 bases, and 9 bases lay in between. This CDR3 region has 14 residues. Here the CDR3 DNA reads TGTGCCAGCAGCGCGGACAGTTTGAACACTGAAGCTTTCTTT. Residues: CASSADSLNTEAFF.

This clone was seen a handful of times. V gene TRBV7-8 combines with J gene TRBJ2-7; TRBD2 matches at 12 bases. Trimming cost V 3 bases and J 1 base; bases outside gene matches: 4. Germline V gene data show CDR1 as SGHVS and CDR2 as FQNEAQ. The CDR3 is 16 amino acids. The CDR3 sequence: CASSFRLAGDSYEQYF. The CDR3 DNA sequence: TGTGCCAGCAGCTTCAGACTAGCGGGGGATTCCTACGAGCAGTACTTC.

This chain links TRBV2 with TRBJ2-7, with D perhaps given as TRBD1 or TRBD2 (5 bases each). The CDR3 loop spans 14 amino acids. The ends were cut back, 6 bases at V and 4 bases at J, with 16 bases in the middle. The germline gives CDR1 SNHLY, CDR2 FYNNEI. Here the CDR3 reads CASRWLMGDYEQYF. In DNA form, the CDR3 reads TGTGCCAGCAGGTGGCTAATGGGGGATTACGAGCAGTACTTC.

This chain uses TRBV13 with TRBJ1-4; no clear D. V shed 4 bases and J shed 4 bases, with 13 bases lying between them. Germline V CDR1 and CDR2: PRHDT, FYEKMQ (reference sequence). The CDR3 sequence is 15 residues long. CDR3 nucleotides: TGTGCCAGCAGCTCCCGAGGAGGCTATAATGAAAAACTGTTTTTT. Its translation: CASSSRGGYNEKLFF.

This rearrangement joins TRBV28 to TRBJ2-7, with D perhaps TRBD1 (5 bases). Germline V gene sequence: CDR1 MDHEN, CDR2 SYDVKM. The CDR3 runs to 14 residues. Trimming took 5 bases from V and 2 from J, leaving 13 bases between them. The DNA of the CDR3 is TGTGCCAGCAGTCCCGACAGTAATACCTACGAGCAGTACTTC. Its translation is CASSPDSNTYEQYF. Filled out from reference TRBV28 and TRBJ2-7, the complete variable domain reads DVKVTQSSRYLVKRTGEKVFLECVQDMDHENMFWYRQDPGLGLRLIYFSYDVKMKEKGDIPEGYSVSREKKERFSLILESASTNQTSMYLCASSPDSNTYEQYFGPGTRLTVT.

The chain has TRBV27 and TRBJ2-1; D gene uncertain. This CDR3 is built from 15 residues. Germline CDR1 and CDR2: MNHEY and SMNVEV (reference sequence). The V end lost 0 bases, the J end lost 0 bases, and 6 bases lay between the germline ends. CDR3 bases: TGTGCCAGCAGTTTATCTGAGAGCTCCTACAATGAGCAGTTCTTC. Its translation: CASSLSESSYNEQFF.

The V gene is TRBV5-1, the J gene TRBJ2-2; D uncertain. V was shortened by 4 bases and J by 1 base, with 5 bases between the two germline ends. The CDR3 runs to 13 residues. CDR1 and CDR2 from the germline V gene are SGHRS and YFSETQ. CDR3 DNA sequence: TGCGCCAGCAGCACTGGGAACACCGGGGAGCTGTTTTTT. Translating it yields CASSTGNTGELFF.

V is TRBV12-3 or TRBV12-4 and J is TRBJ1-2; D remains unclear. The CDR3 sequence is 13 residues long. Trimming removed 3 bases at V and 4 bases at J, with 9 bases between. The chain's CDR3 is CASSFWAAYGYTF. The CDR3 DNA follows: TGTGCCAGCAGTTTTTGGGCAGCCTATGGCTACACCTTC.

V usage is TRBV19 and J usage is TRBJ2-2, with a weak D call TRBD1 (6 bases). This CDR3 contains 14 residues. The germline V gene encodes CDR1 LNHDA and CDR2 SQIVND (reference sequence). V was clipped by 6 bases and J by 0 bases, with 8 bases between them. The CDR3 protein is CASSGQSNTGELFF. CDR3 coding DNA: TGTGCCAGTAGCGGACAGTCGAACACCGGGGAGCTGTTTTTT.

This clone appeared once. CDR3 bases: TGTGCCAGCTCACCACCGGCGGGGCGAGAGACCCAGTACTTC. Its protein is CASSPPAGRETQYF. This chain joins TRBV18 and TRBJ2-5, with a tentative D call TRBD2 (6 bases). V shed 0 bases and J shed 4 bases, with 9 bases lying between them. CDR3 length: 14 residues. Germline V gene sequence: CDR1 KGHSH, CDR2 LQKENI.

The J gene is TRBJ1-1, the V gene TRBV28; D perhaps matches TRBD1 (5 bases). Trimming left V 7 bases short and J 5 bases short, with 17 bases between. From germline, CDR1 is MDHEN and CDR2 SYDVKM. This CDR3 region has 14 residues. CDR3 DNA sequence: TGTGCCAGCAACCACGGCGGGGCTGGGACTGAAGCTTTCTTT. This translates into CASNHGGAGTEAFF.

The V gene is TRBV30, the J gene TRBJ1-5; 10 nucleotides align to TRBD1. The CDR3 extends over 15 amino acids. Trimming took 4 bases from V and 6 from J; bases not matched to a gene: 9. The germline V gene has CDR1 GTSNPN and CDR2 SVGIG (reference sequence). In DNA form, the CDR3 reads TGTGCCTGGACCCCGGGACAGGGGTTGAGTCAGCCCCAGCATTTT. Translation gives CAWTPGQGLSQPQHF. The variable domain in full, completed from reference TRBV30 and TRBJ1-5, reads SQTIHQWPATLVQPVGSPLSLECTVEGTSNPNLYWYRQAAGRGLQLLFYSVGIGQISSEVPQNLSASRPQDRQFILSSKKLLLSDSGFYLCAWTPGQGLSQPQHFGDGTRLSIL.

The chain combines TRBV5-1 with TRBJ1-1, with D tentatively TRBD1 (5 bases). The CDR3 is 15 amino acids. Per germline, CDR1 SGHRS and CDR2 YFSETQ. The V and J ends lost 4 bases and 1 base respectively, with 14 bases between them. The CDR3 coding sequence is TGCGCCAGCAGCGACGACAGCGCTTCGAACACTGAAGCTTTCTTT. The encoded protein is CASSDDSASNTEAFF. Drawing the rest from reference TRBV5-1 and TRBJ1-1, the complete variable domain is KAGVTQTPRYLIKTRGQQVTLSCSPISGHRSVSWYQQTPGQGLQFLFEYFSETQRNKGNFPGRFSGRQFSNSRSEMNVSTLELGDSALYLCASSDDSASNTEAFFGQGTRLTVV.

The chain recombines TRBV27 with TRBJ2-5; D unclear. Germline V gene sequence: CDR1 MNHEY, CDR2 SMNVEV (reference sequence). V was shortened by 0 bases and J by 2 bases, with 10 bases between the two germline ends. The CDR3 length is 15 residues. The CDR3 here is CASSLSDLEQETQYF. CDR3 coding DNA: TGTGCCAGCAGTTTATCGGATTTAGAGCAAGAGACCCAGTACTTC.

The chain combines TRBV11-2 with TRBJ2-3, with D uncertain. Trimming removed 0 bases from V and 2 bases from J, with 15 bases in between. The CDR3 loop spans 17 amino acids. CDR1 and CDR2 from the germline V gene are SGHAT and FQNNGV. CDR3 nucleotide sequence: TGTGCCAGCAGCTTAGAACTGGGGATCCTCTACACAGATACGCAGTATTTT. Amino acids: CASSLELGILYTDTQYF.

The chain has TRBV5-6 and TRBJ2-5, with 8 bases matching TRBD2. Germline V gene data show CDR1 as SGHDT and CDR2 as YYEEEE. This CDR3 comprises 14 residues. Trimming took 0 bases from V and 5 from J; bases not matched to a gene: 3. CDR3 coding DNA: TGTGCCAGCAGCTTGGCGGGGGGGCAGGAGACCCAGTACTTC. It codes for CASSLAGGQETQYF.

The chain uses TRBV4-3 and TRBJ1-5, with TRBD1 as a possible D gene (6 bases). Germline lookup yields CDR1 LGHNA and CDR2 YSLEER. This CDR3 comprises 17 residues. The V end lost 4 bases, the J end lost 1 base, and 17 bases lay between the germline ends. The CDR3 is CASSRRVTGWSNQPQHF. CDR3 DNA: TGCGCCAGCAGCCGACGGGTTACAGGGTGGAGCAATCAGCCCCAGCATTTT.

This chain joins TRBV5-1 and TRBJ2-5, with 12 positions matching TRBD2. This CDR3 comprises 19 residues. J lost 2 bases, V lost 0 bases, and 11 bases had no gene match. The V gene's germline CDR1 is SGHRS and CDR2 YFSETQ. In DNA, the CDR3 is TGCGCCAGCAGCTTGGCCCCCCTAGCGGGGGGGCCGGTACAAGAGACCCAGTACTTC. Its protein product is CASSLAPLAGGPVQETQYF.